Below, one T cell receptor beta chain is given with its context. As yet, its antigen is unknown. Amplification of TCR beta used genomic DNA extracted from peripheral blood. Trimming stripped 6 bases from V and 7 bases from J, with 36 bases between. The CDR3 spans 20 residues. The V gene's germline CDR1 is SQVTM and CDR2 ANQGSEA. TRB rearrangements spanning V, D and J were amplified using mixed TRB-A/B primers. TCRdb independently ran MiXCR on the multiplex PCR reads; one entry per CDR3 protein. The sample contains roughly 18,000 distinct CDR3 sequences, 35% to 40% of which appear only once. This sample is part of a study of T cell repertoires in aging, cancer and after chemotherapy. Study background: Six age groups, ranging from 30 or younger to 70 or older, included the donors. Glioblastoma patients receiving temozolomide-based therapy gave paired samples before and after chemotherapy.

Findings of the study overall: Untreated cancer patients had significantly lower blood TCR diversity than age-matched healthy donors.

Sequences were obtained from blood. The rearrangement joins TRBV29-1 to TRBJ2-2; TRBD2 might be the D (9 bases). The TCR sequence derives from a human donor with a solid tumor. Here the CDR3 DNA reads TGCAGCGTGGAACTACAGTACAGGGGGTCGGGCGGGGGGGCTGTCGGGGAGCTGTTTTTT. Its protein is CSVELQYRGSGGGAVGELFF.